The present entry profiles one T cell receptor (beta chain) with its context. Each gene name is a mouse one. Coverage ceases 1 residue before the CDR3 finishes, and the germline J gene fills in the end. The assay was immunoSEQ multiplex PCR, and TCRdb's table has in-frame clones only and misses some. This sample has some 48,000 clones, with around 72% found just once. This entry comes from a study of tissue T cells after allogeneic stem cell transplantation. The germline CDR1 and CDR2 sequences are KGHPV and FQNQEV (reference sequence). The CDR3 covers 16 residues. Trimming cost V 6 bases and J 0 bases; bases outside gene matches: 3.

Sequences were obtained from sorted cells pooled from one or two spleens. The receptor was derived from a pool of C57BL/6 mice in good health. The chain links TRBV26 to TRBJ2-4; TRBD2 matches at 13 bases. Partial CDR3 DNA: TGTGCCAGCAGCCCGGACTGGGGGGGCAGTCAAAACACCTTGTAC. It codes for CASSPDWGGSQNTLY. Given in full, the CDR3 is CASSPDWGGSQNTLYF.